Shown below are 8 T cell receptor beta chains from a single sample sequenced in a study of OX40 agonist ivuxolimab in advanced cancers. Library creation used the immunoSEQ multiplex PCR assay. This immuneACCESS table, as held by TCRdb, lists in-frame sequences with V and J called but not all clones. Of the missing ones, under half trace to an unresolved V gene in checked studies; the others have no known cause. Within this sample are around 150,000 clones, with about nine tenths of them counted one time only. 1.1% of the sample is held by the ten biggest clonotypes. The sequences come from CD4+ or CD8+ T cells sorted from blood, collected in a trial of the OX40 agonist ivuxolimab. The receptors were sampled from an adult with an advanced solid tumor such as melanoma, head and neck, liver or kidney cancer.

The gene calls are TRBV4-2 and TRBJ2-1; 9 bases are a match to TRBD1. V lost 4 bases, J lost 8 bases, and 12 bases stayed unmatched. This CDR3 has 16 amino acids. Per the germline V gene, CDR1 is LGHNA and CDR2 is YNFKEQ. The DNA for the CDR3 is TGTGCCAGCAGCCGCCTTGACAGGGGGGACCGCGATGAGCAGTTCTTC. Its translation: CASSRLDRGDRDEQFF.

This chain joins TRBV28 and TRBJ2-1; D may be TRBD2 (6 bases). Germline CDR1 and CDR2: MDHEN and SYDVKM. The CDR3 extends over 17 amino acids. The V end lost 5 bases, the J end lost 8 bases, and 25 bases lay between the germline ends. The CDR3 sequence is CASSLTQSGLNRDEQFF. DNA for the CDR3: TGTGCCAGCAGTCTCACACAGAGCGGGCTGAATAGAGATGAGCAGTTCTTC.

This clone was detected only a few times. This chain joins TRBV6-5 and TRBJ2-1; weak D call: TRBD1 (6 bases). Deletions cut 6 bases from V and 10 bases from J, with 19 bases between. Germline loops: CDR1 MNHEY, CDR2 SVGAGI. The CDR3 is 14 amino acids. The CDR3 DNA follows: TGTGCCAGCAGGGGACAACCGGTGGAATTAGAGCAGTTCTTC. This codes for CASRGQPVELEQFF.

The chain recombines TRBV28 with TRBJ1-2, with D unclear. Germline assignment: CDR1 MDHEN and CDR2 SYDVKM. Trimming took off 6 bases at V and 8 bases at J, with 16 bases between the two ends. The CDR3 length is 13 residues. CDR3 sequence: CASRVTASWGYTF. In nucleotides, the CDR3 is TGTGCCAGCAGGGTCACAGCCTCTTGGGGCTACACCTTC.

This clone was recorded once. V is TRBV28 and J is TRBJ1-3; D ambiguous. CDR1 MDHEN and CDR2 SYDVKM come from the germline V gene. V gave up 9 bases and J gave up 8 bases, with 17 bases separating them. The CDR3 runs to 13 residues. The CDR3 nucleotides are TGTGCCAGTACAATTCCCCGGATCGACACCATATATTTT. Encoded protein: CASTIPRIDTIYF.

The rearrangement joins TRBV29-1 to TRBJ1-4; unclear D gene. Germline values: CDR1 SQVTM, CDR2 ANQGSEA. The V and J ends lost 2 bases and 7 bases respectively, with 11 bases between them. The CDR3 covers 13 residues. The DNA for the CDR3 is TGCAGCGTTGAACGTCGGCCGGGTGAAAAACTGTTTTTT. It yields the protein CSVERRPGEKLFF.

The chain is built from TRBV28 and TRBJ1-3; a weak D match, TRBD1 (6 bases). The CDR3 covers 16 residues. Germline loops: CDR1 MDHEN, CDR2 SYDVKM. Trimming stripped 7 bases from V and 0 bases from J, with 16 bases between. The CDR3 reads CASTSGEGTSGNTIYF. CDR3 sequence (DNA): TGTGCCAGCACCTCAGGGGAGGGGACCTCTGGAAACACCATATATTTT.

This clone appeared a few times. This chain links TRBV27 with TRBJ2-7; no reliable D call. V was shortened by 6 bases and J by 4 bases, with 16 bases between the two germline ends. The germline V gene has CDR1 MNHEY and CDR2 SMNVEV (reference sequence). The CDR3 has 14 amino acids. The CDR3 loop reads CASSFLIRGYEQYF. The CDR3 DNA sequence: TGTGCCAGCAGCTTTTTAATTAGAGGATACGAGCAGTACTTC.